Listed below are T cell receptor beta chains from one sample, sequenced in a study of cytomegalovirus exposure and HLA in healthy donors. Sequencing was performed with immunoSEQ multiplex PCR; in TCRdb, only in-frame clones are kept and a portion is missing. This sample carries fewer than 250,000 clones, 75% to 80% of them seen once, and the ten largest clones take 1.5% to 2%. Specimen: PBMCs. The receptor set was obtained from a male donor in good health and CMV-seronegative. Each CDR3 is given with its conserved first and last residue. The order of the fields is J gene, D gene, V gene, clone size, CDR3 DNA, CDR3 protein. The D gene is left open where the match is weak. Not every row has a clone size; where given, it reads once, few, many or a size class.

J gene: TRBJ2-7
D gene: TRBD2
V gene: TRBV27
clone size: -
CDR3 DNA: TGTGCCAGCAGAAACGGACTAGCGGTCTCCTACGAGCAGTACTTC
CDR3 protein: CASRNGLAVSYEQYF

J gene: TRBJ2-7
D gene: -
V gene: TRBV2
clone size: -
CDR3 DNA: TGTGCCAGCAGTGAAACCCGACAGACCGAGCAGTACTTC
CDR3 protein: CASSETRQTEQYF

J gene: TRBJ1-1
D gene: -
V gene: TRBV7-3
clone size: once
CDR3 DNA: TGTGCCAGCAGTCCACTGGGAGCTGAAGCTTTCTTT
CDR3 protein: CASSPLGAEAFF

J gene: TRBJ1-1
D gene: -
V gene: TRBV9
clone size: -
CDR3 DNA: TGTGCCAGCAGCGTAGCGGGGGTAGCGGACACTGAAGCTTTCTTT
CDR3 protein: CASSVAGVADTEAFF

J gene: TRBJ2-1
D gene: TRBD2
V gene: TRBV12-5
clone size: -
CDR3 DNA: TGTGCTAGTGGTCCTAGCGGGGTCTACAATGAGCAGTTCTTC
CDR3 protein: CASGPSGVYNEQFF

J gene: TRBJ1-2
D gene: TRBD1
V gene: TRBV27
clone size: -
CDR3 DNA: TGTGCCAGCAGTACGCTACAGGGGTCGGGGGGCTACACCTTC
CDR3 protein: CASSTLQGSGGYTF

J gene: TRBJ1-5
D gene: -
V gene: TRBV6-1
clone size: -
CDR3 DNA: TGTGCCAGCAGTGAACCCACAGATTATAGCAATCAGCCCCAGCATTTT
CDR3 protein: CASSEPTDYSNQPQHF

J gene: TRBJ1-3
D gene: -
V gene: TRBV30
clone size: -
CDR3 DNA: TGTGCCTGGAGTGTACGGGGAGGCACTGGAAACACCATATATTTT
CDR3 protein: CAWSVRGGTGNTIYF

J gene: TRBJ1-2
D gene: -
V gene: TRBV5-1
clone size: -
CDR3 DNA: TGCGCCAGCAGCGGCGGGACCCGTTATGGCTACACCTTC
CDR3 protein: CASSGGTRYGYTF

J gene: TRBJ1-1
D gene: TRBD1
V gene: TRBV4-1
clone size: few
CDR3 DNA: TGCGCCAGCAGCCAAGCCCCCCTTTCAGGGGGCACTGAAGCTTTCTTT
CDR3 protein: CASSQAPLSGGTEAFF

J gene: TRBJ2-7
D gene: -
V gene: TRBV6-6
clone size: -
CDR3 DNA: TGTGCCAGCAGTCAAGGACTACCTCCCTACGAGCAGTACTTC
CDR3 protein: CASSQGLPPYEQYF

J gene: TRBJ1-3
D gene: TRBD1
V gene: TRBV7-6
clone size: -
CDR3 DNA: TGTGCCAGCAGCTTAGTACAGGGGGCTACTGGAAACACCATATATTTT
CDR3 protein: CASSLVQGATGNTIYF

J gene: TRBJ2-2
D gene: TRBD2
V gene: TRBV7-2
clone size: -
CDR3 DNA: TGTGCCAGCAGCCCGGGGGGAGGGGCGAACACCGGGGAGCTGTTTTTT
CDR3 protein: CASSPGGGANTGELFF

J gene: TRBJ1-1
D gene: -
V gene: TRBV6-1
clone size: -
CDR3 DNA: TGTGCCAGCAGTGACATCGCAGACATGAACACTGAAGCTTTCTTT
CDR3 protein: CASSDIADMNTEAFF

J gene: TRBJ1-2
D gene: TRBD1
V gene: TRBV6-1
clone size: -
CDR3 DNA: TGTGCCAGCAGAGCGGACAGGGAGGTGATCTATGGCTACACCTTC
CDR3 protein: CASRADREVIYGYTF

J gene: TRBJ1-5
D gene: -
V gene: TRBV29-1
clone size: -
CDR3 DNA: TGCAGCGTTGAGGCAGGACTGGGTGAGCCCCAGCATTTT
CDR3 protein: CSVEAGLGEPQHF

J gene: TRBJ2-3
D gene: TRBD2
V gene: TRBV11-2
clone size: -
CDR3 DNA: TGTGCCAGCAGCTTAGCGGGAGGGCGGGGGGATACGCAGTATTTT
CDR3 protein: CASSLAGGRGDTQYF